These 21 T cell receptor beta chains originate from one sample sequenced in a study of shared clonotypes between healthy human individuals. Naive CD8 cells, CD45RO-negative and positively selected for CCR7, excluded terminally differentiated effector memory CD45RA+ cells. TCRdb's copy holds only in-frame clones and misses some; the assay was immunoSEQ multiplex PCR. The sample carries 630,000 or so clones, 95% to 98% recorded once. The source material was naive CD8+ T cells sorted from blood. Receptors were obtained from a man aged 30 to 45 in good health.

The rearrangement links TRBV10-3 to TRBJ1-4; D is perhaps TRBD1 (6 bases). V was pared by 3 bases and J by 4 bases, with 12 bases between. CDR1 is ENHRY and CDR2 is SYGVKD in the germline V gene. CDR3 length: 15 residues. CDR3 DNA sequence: TGTGCCATCAGTGACGAGACAGGTTATAATGAAAAACTGTTTTTT. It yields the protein CAISDETGYNEKLFF.

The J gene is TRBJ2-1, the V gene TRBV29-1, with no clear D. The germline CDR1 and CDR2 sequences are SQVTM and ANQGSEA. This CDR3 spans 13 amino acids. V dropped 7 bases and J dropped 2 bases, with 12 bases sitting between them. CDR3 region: CSAVRPTYNEQFF. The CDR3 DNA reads TGCAGCGCCGTCCGGCCTACCTACAATGAGCAGTTCTTC.

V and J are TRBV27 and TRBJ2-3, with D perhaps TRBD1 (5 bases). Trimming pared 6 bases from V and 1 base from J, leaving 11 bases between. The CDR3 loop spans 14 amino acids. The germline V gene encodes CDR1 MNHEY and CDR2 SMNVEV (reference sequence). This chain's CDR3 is CASRKEGGTDTQYF. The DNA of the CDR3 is TGTGCCAGCAGGAAGGAAGGGGGCACAGATACGCAGTATTTT.

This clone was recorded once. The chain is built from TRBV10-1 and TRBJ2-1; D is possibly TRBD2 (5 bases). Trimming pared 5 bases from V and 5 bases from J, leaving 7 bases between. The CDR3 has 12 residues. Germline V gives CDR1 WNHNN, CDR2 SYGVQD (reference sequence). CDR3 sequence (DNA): TGCGCCAGCAGTACTAGAGACAATGAGCAGTTCTTC. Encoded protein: CASSTRDNEQFF.

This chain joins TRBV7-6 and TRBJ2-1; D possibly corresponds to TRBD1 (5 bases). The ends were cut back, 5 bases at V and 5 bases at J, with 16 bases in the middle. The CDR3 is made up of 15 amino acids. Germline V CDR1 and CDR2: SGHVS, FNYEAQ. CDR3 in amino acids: CASSLTAGANNEQFF. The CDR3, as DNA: TGTGCCAGCAGCCTCACCGCTGGGGCCAACAATGAGCAGTTCTTC.

The CDR3 region is CASTQGNFGPYEQYF. The CDR3 DNA sequence: TGTGCCAGCACCCAAGGGAACTTCGGACCCTACGAGCAGTACTTC. This chain uses TRBV6-1 with TRBJ2-7; D remains unclear. V lost 7 bases and J lost 2, with 18 bases in between. Germline V CDR1 and CDR2: MNHNS, SASEGT. The CDR3 is made up of 15 amino acids.

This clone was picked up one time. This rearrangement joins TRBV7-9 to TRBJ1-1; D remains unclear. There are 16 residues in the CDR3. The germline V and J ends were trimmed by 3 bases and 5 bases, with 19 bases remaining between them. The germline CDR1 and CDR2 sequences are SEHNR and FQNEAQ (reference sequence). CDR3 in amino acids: CASSLPTGLGKTEAFF. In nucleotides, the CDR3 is TGTGCCAGCAGCTTGCCCACCGGTCTTGGGAAGACTGAAGCTTTCTTT. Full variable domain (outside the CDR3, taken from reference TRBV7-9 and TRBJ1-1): DTGVSQNPRHKITKRGQNVTFRCDPISEHNRLYWYRQTLGQGPEFLTYFQNEAQLEKSRLLSDRFSAERPKGSFSTLEIQRTEQGDSAMYLCASSLPTGLGKTEAFFGQGTRLTVV.

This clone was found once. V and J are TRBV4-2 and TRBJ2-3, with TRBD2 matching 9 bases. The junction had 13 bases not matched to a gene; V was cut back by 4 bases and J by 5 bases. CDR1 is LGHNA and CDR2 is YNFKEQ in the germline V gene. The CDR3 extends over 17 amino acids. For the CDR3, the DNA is TGTGCCAGCAGCCTAAGGGAGGTAGCGGGAGTGGAAGATACGCAGTATTTT. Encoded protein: CASSLREVAGVEDTQYF.

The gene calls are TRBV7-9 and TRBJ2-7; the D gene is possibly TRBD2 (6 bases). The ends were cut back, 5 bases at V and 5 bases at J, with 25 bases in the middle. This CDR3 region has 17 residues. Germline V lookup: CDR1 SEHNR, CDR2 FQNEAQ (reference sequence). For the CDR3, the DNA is TGTGCCAGCAGCCCCCGGGACTGGGAAAGCCCTAAAGACGAGCAGTACTTC. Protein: CASSPRDWESPKDEQYF.

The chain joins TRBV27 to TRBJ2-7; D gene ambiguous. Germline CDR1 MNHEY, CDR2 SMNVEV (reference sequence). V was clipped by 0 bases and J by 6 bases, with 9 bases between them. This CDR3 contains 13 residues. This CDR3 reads CASSLSSEREQYF. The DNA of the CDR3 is TGTGCCAGCAGTTTATCAAGTGAGCGCGAGCAGTACTTC.

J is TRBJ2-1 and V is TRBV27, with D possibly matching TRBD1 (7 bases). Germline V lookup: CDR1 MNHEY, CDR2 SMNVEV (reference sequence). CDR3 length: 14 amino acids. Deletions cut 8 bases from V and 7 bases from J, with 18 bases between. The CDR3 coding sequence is TGTGCCAGCCGGTCATCGGCAGGGGGGAATGAGCAGTTCTTC. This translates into CASRSSAGGNEQFF.

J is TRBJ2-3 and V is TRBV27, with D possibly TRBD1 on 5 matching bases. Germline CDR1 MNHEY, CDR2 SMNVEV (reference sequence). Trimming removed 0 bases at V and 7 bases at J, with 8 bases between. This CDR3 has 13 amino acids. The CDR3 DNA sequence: TGTGCCAGCAGTTTATCTAGGGGTAATACGCAGTATTTT. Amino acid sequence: CASSLSRGNTQYF.

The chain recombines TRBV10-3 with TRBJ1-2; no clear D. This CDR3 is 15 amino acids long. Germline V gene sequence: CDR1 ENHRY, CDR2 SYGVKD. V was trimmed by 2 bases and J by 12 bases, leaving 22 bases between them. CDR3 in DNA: TGTGCCATCAGTGAGACGGCAGACCGTACTATTTTCGACACCTTC. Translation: CAISETADRTIFDTF.

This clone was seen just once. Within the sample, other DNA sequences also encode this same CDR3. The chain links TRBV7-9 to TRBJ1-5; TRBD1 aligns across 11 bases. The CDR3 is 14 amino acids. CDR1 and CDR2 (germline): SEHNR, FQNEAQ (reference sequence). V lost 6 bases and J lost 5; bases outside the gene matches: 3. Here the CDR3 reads CASSLGQGDQPQHF. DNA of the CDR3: TGTGCCAGCAGTTTGGGACAGGGGGATCAGCCCCAGCATTTT.

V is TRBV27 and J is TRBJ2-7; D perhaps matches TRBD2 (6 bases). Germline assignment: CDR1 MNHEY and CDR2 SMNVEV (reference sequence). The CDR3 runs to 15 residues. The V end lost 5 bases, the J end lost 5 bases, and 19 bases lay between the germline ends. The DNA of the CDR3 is TGTGCCAGCAGTCCATCCAGGGCGGGAAAGAACGAGCAGTACTTC. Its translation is CASSPSRAGKNEQYF.

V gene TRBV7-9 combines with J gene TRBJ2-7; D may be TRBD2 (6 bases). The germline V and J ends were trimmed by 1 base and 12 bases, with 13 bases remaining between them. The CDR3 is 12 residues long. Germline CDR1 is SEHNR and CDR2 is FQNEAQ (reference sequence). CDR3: CASSLEAGRGYF. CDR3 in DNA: TGTGCCAGCAGCTTAGAAGCCGGGAGAGGGTACTTC.

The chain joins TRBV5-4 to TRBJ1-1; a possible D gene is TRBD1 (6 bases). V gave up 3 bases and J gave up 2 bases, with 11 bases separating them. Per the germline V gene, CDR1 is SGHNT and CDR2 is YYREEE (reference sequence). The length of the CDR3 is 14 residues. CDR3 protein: CASSYYRDNTEAFF. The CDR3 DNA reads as TGTGCCAGCAGCTACTACAGGGATAACACTGAAGCTTTCTTT.

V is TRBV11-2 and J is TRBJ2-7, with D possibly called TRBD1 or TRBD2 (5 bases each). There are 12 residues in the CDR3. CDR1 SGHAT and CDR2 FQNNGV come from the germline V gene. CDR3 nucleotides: TGTGCAACAGCCTCAGAGGGGTACGAGCAGTACTTC. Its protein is CATASEGYEQYF. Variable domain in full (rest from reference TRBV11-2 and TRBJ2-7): EAGVAQSPRYKIIEKRQSVAFWCNPISGHATLYWYQQILGQGPKLLIQFQNNGVVDDSQLPKDRFSAERLKGVDSTLKIQPAKLEDSAVYLCATASEGYEQYFGPGTRLTVT.

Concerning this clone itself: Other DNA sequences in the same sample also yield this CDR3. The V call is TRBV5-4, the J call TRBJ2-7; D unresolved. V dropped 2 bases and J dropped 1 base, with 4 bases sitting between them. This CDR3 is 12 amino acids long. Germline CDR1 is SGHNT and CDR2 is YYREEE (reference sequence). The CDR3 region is CASSFSSYEQYF. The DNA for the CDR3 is TGTGCCAGCAGCTTCTCGTCCTACGAGCAGTACTTC.

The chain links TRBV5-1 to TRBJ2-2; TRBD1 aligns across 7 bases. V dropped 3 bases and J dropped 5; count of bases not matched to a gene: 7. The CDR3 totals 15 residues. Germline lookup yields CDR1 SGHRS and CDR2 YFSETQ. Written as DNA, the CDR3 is TGCGCCAGCAGCTATAACAGGGGAAAAACCGGGGAGCTGTTTTTT. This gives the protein CASSYNRGKTGELFF.

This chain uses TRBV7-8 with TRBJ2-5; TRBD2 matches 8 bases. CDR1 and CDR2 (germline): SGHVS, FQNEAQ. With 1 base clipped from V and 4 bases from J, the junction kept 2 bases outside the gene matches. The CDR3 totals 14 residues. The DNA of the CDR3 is TGTGCCAGCAGCTTAGGGCTAGCGGGAGAGACCCAGTACTTC. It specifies CASSLGLAGETQYF. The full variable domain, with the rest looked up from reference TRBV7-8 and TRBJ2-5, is GAGVSQSPRYKVAKRGQDVALRCDPISGHVSLFWYQQALGQGPEFLTYFQNEAQLDKSGLPSDRFFAERPEGSVSTLKIQRTQQEDSAVYLCASSLGLAGETQYFGPGTRLLVL.